Listed below are T cell receptor beta chains from one sample, sequenced in a study of CXCR3-negative and CXCR3-positive naive CD8 T cells. No DNA is given; TCRdb re-called the 5' RACE reads and lists each CDR3 protein once. The specimen's table records some 140,000 distinct CDR3 sequences. The specimen was naive CXCR3+ CD8+ T cells from blood. The origin of the receptors is a human donor in good health. Some clones in this sample may be carry-over from other donors' samples. Both conserved end residues are part of each CDR3.

>TRBV28|TRBJ1-6
CASSLGAGRNSALHF
>TRBV6-6|TRBJ1-1
CASSYQWTGVNTEAFF
>TRBV7-9|TRBJ2-5
CASSYREEETQYF
>TRBV28|TRBJ2-1
CASTPLPGGGLEQFF
>TRBV4-3|TRBJ2-2
CASSQGARGRNTGELFF
>TRBV12-3/TRBV12-4|TRBJ2-1
CASSLGGYNEQFF
>TRBV12-3/TRBV12-4|TRBJ2-1
CASSQGLAGGLSYNEQFF
>TRBV14|TRBJ2-7
CASSLAGTGAAIYEQYF
>TRBV9|TRBJ2-1
CASSVEGQGGNEQFF
>TRBV6-2/TRBV6-3|TRBJ1-1
CASSYEGNTEAFF
>TRBV12-3/TRBV12-4|TRBJ2-1
CASSLAGQANEQFF
>TRBV5-1|TRBJ2-3
CASSLNGRGTDTQYF
>TRBV4-3|TRBJ1-1
CASSLEWGYRGGRMNTEAFF
>TRBV2|TRBJ2-1
CASSDRPDEQFF
>TRBV15|TRBJ2-1
CATSGRRADNEQFF
>TRBV29-1|TRBJ2-5
CSNYAREAQETQYF
>TRBV27|TRBJ1-2
CASSADGTAYGYTF
>TRBV29-1|TRBJ1-2
CSVPPGGGGGYTF
>TRBV7-2|TRBJ2-7
CASSPSASHEQYF
>TRBV15|TRBJ2-7
CATSIQTSGSLSEQYF
>TRBV9|TRBJ2-7
CASSVGAAGERSEQYF
>TRBV12-3/TRBV12-4|TRBJ2-1
CASSSGLNNEQFF
>TRBV28|TRBJ2-1
CASSFYGVNEQYF
>TRBV29-1|TRBJ2-3
CSVEGPGLAGTDTQYF
>TRBV5-6|TRBJ1-3
CASSFWGARENTIYF
>TRBV16|TRBJ1-1
CASSPSGVEAFF
>TRBV20-1|TRBJ1-2
CSPWNQDGRNYGYTF
>TRBV9|TRBJ2-3
CASSVGSADTDTQYF
>TRBV20-1|TRBJ1-5
CSAGETGRDNQPQHF
>TRBV28|TRBJ1-1
CASSLGPQGRTEAFF
>TRBV14|TRBJ2-7
CASSQLLSYEQYF
>TRBV13|TRBJ1-4
CASSPDREEKLFF
>TRBV3-1|TRBJ2-5
CASSQDIGLAGETQYF
>TRBV11-3|TRBJ2-1
CASSLKLGNEQFF
>TRBV20-1|TRBJ2-7
CSARDWGGEQYF
>TRBV6-5|TRBJ2-1
CASSAPALTSGGWDEQFF
>TRBV28|TRBJ2-2
CASSLLGGNTGELFF
>TRBV20-1|TRBJ2-2
CSATQRENTGELFF
>TRBV9|TRBJ2-7
CASSPFSIGLNEQYF
>TRBV27|TRBJ2-7
CASRGVGHEQYF
>TRBV28|TRBJ2-2
CASTPYRANTGELFF
>TRBV2|TRBJ2-1
CASRTGGFYNEQFF